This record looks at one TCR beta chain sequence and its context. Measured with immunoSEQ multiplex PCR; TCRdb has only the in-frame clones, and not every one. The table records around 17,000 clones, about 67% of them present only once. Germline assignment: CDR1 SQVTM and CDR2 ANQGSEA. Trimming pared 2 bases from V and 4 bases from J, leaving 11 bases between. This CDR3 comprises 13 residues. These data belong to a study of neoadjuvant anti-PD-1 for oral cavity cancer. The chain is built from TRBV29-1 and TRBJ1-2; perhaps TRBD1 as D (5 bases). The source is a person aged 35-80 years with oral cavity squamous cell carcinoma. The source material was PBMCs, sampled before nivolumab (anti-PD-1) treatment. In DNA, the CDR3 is TGCAGCGTTGAACGGGACGGACTCTATGGCTACACCTTC. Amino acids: CSVERDGLYGYTF.